This T cell receptor (beta chain) was obtained from a study of tissue T cells after allogeneic stem cell transplantation (dated by TCRdb to 2021 to 2024). Notes on the research overall: For tissues with multiple samples, a pathologist reviewed H&E sections and gave sequencing priority to samples with histologically apparent lymphocytes. The study profiled TCR beta repertoires across many tissues from research autopsies of patients with and without GVHD, plus mouse models of GVHD. The human part of the study was a prospective observational study with no blinding and no randomization. The paper as a whole reports these results and caveats: In both patients and mice, only a limited portion of the TCR repertoire detected in tissues was captured by blood and spleen T cells. The patient cohort was small and varied clinically, and sampling depth was recognized as a limitation. Within patients, how anatomically similar tissues were was a major factor shaping TCR repertoire composition, regardless of disease or transplant status. Blood samples were not available from the non-GVHD comparator patients. The study did not determine which tissue TCRs were alloreactive or antigen-specific, and some clones might have been persisting host cells. Only a few T cell clones appeared in more than one patient, yet motif-based clustering showed tissue-specific repertoire signatures that were shared between patients.

Via the germline V gene, CDR1 is ENHRY and CDR2 SYGVKD. The CDR3 goes from the cysteine to the phenylalanine over 17 residues. Just the 51-base CDR3 DNA is kept, in frame starting at base 1. At the junction V is shortened by 0 bases and J by 4 bases; bases outside the gene matches: 8. Library generation was performed with the immunoSEQ multiplex PCR assay. Adaptive Biotechnologies performed TCRbeta CDR3 sequencing at survey depth and reported CDR3 sequences, V/J genes, productive frequency, and template counts. TCR beta CDR3 regions were amplified from genomic DNA rather than RNA. In the paper's pipeline: Jensen-Shannon divergence was used to quantify pairwise repertoire overlap between tissues, with a value of 1 indicating complete divergence and a value of 0 indicating identical repertoires. Tissues were grouped by single-linkage agglomerative hierarchical clustering of pairwise JSD values, and the clustering results were shown as dendrograms. All patient samples were analyzed with GLIPH2 using simulation_depth 1000, kmer_min_depth 3 and cdr3_length_cutoff 8, and only groups containing more than two unique CDR3s were kept. In a standardized tissue-overlap score, Jaccard GLIPH-group overlap across patients was extrapolated to a standard repertoire size of 1000 clones. Linear mixed-effect models, with tissue as a fixed effect and individual as a random effect, were used to test how diversity related to clinical or experimental variables. Here the immuneACCESS table is served through TCRdb, limited to in-frame sequences with V and J called. Missing clones are a known gap in these copies; in checked studies unresolved V genes cover under half, and the rest lacks a known reason. D and trimming were read from the DNA, whereas the V and J calls and clone size are those reported in that table. The sample table contains 20,000 to 30,000 clones; only one count was recorded for more than 60% of them. The ten largest clones add up to 7.7% of the sample.

According to the study, the label for this sample's time point signals: human tissue collected at research (rapid) autopsy. Three non-HCT comparator patients with other cancers, having at least five GI tract samples and no known GI disease at death, were selected retrospectively. Autopsy tissues included GI sites from esophagus to rectum, liver, skin and lymphoid organs including spleen, after a median post-mortem interval of 9.75 hours. Each autopsy specimen was bisected, with one portion flash-frozen in liquid nitrogen and the remainder formalin-fixed, and the outer muscle layers of GI specimens were removed. Genomic DNA was extracted from frozen tissues using the Mag-Bind Blood & Tissue DNA HDQ 96 Kit on a Chemagic 360 or the DNeasy Blood & Tissue Kit. Extracted DNA was further purified with the Genomic DNA Clean & Concentrator-25 kit because of concern about red blood cell contamination. Points on this clone: Its cognate antigen has yet to be identified. No much larger clone is present one base from it, and per-base qualities are unavailable.

The sequence was obtained from an older female donor with lung cancer. The sequence joins TRBV10-3 to TRBJ1-1; TRBD1 agrees with 10 junctional bases. The sequencing used tissue from the ileum, collected at autopsy. The DNA reads TGTGCCATCAGTGAGTCGGGGACAGGGGCCTCGGGCACTGAAGCTTTCTTT. Its protein is CAISESGTGASGTEAFF.